What follows are 22 T cell receptor beta chains derived from one specimen sequenced in a study of neurological immune-mediated disorders. TCRdb re-derived calls from the 5' RACE reads in MiXCR, one entry per CDR3 protein. The sample holds some 30,000 distinct CDR3 sequences, more than 14% seen once. Specimen: PBMCs. Every receptor here comes from a man between 70 and 80 years old in good health.

This clonotype has ten or more counts. The genes are TRBV12-3 or TRBV12-4 and TRBJ2-7; perhaps TRBD1 as D (6 bases). V was clipped by 5 bases and J by 3 bases, with 11 bases between them. CDR3 length: 13 amino acids. CDR3 DNA sequence: TGTGCCAGCAGTGCCTCGACAGGCTACGAGCAGTACTTC. Encoded protein: CASSASTGYEQYF.

This clonotype has a count of ten or more. The chain carries TRBV6-5 and TRBJ1-4, with D tentatively TRBD1 (6 bases). Germline loops: CDR1 MNHEY, CDR2 SVGAGI. The CDR3 is 13 residues long. With 4 bases removed from V and 5 bases from J, the gap between germline ends came to 8 bases. In nucleotides, the CDR3 is TGTGCCAGCAGTTTTGACAGGAATGAAAAACTGTTTTTT. Translated: CASSFDRNEKLFF.

The sample holds many counts of this clonotype. The chain is built from TRBV24-1 and TRBJ2-1; D may match TRBD1 or TRBD2 (6 bases each). Per germline, CDR1 KGHDR and CDR2 SFDVKD. The CDR3 loop spans 16 amino acids. V was shortened by 1 base and J by 4 bases, with 13 bases between the two germline ends. For the CDR3, the DNA is TGTGCCACCAGTGATTTCTCACAGGGAGGATACAATGAGCAGTTCTTC. It encodes CATSDFSQGGYNEQFF.

CDR3 sequence reads: CASSNSNSPHF. CDR3 sequence (DNA): TGTGCCAGCAGCAACTCCAATTCACCCCACTTT. The V and J genes are TRBV7-8 and TRBJ1-6; D not certain. Germline lookup yields CDR1 SGHVS and CDR2 FQNEAQ. The CDR3 consists of 11 residues. Trimming stripped 5 bases from V and 18 bases from J, with 14 bases between.

This clonotype was counted ten times or more. CDR3: CASSYSRNQPQHF. CDR3 nucleotide sequence: TGTGCCAGCAGTTACAGCCGCAATCAGCCCCAGCATTTT. V is TRBV12-3 or TRBV12-4 and J is TRBJ1-5; the D is unclear. Between the trimmed V and J ends, which lost 4 bases and 2 bases, there was a span of 6 bases. The CDR3 has 13 residues.

This clonotype was seen many times. The J gene is TRBJ2-7, the V gene TRBV6-6; TRBD1 is a possible D gene (5 bases). The V gene lost 6 bases and the J gene lost 0 bases, with 15 bases spanning the gap. This CDR3 is built from 15 residues. Germline V gives CDR1 MNHNY, CDR2 SVGAGI (reference sequence). The CDR3 protein is CASSPIHRSSYEQYF. The CDR3 region has the DNA TGTGCCAGCAGCCCAATACACAGGTCCTCCTACGAGCAGTACTTC.

This clonotype was detected ten times or more. The chain uses TRBV7-2 and TRBJ2-7, with D tentatively TRBD2 (5 bases). The V gene's germline CDR1 is SGHTA and CDR2 FQGNSA. The ends were cut back, 1 base at V and 3 bases at J, with 10 bases in the middle. The CDR3 sequence is 14 residues long. In DNA, the CDR3 is TGTGCCAGCAGCTTAGTAGCGTTGGTCTACGAGCAGTACTTC. This sequence encodes CASSLVALVYEQYF.

This clonotype was counted at least ten times. The chain combines TRBV5-1 with TRBJ2-7; D uncertain. CDR3 length: 14 residues. Between the trimmed V and J ends, which lost 2 bases and 2 bases, there was a span of 11 bases. Germline CDR1 is SGHRS and CDR2 is YFSETQ. The CDR3 protein is CASSFSPPAYEQYF. CDR3 nucleotides: TGCGCCAGCAGCTTTAGTCCTCCCGCCTACGAGCAGTACTTC.

This clonotype has at least ten counts. The genes are TRBV7-2 and TRBJ1-2; D is undetermined. V shed 2 bases and J shed 4 bases, with 11 bases lying between them. This CDR3 comprises 14 residues. Looked up from germline, CDR1 is SGHTA and CDR2 is FQGNSA. The CDR3 nucleotides are TGTGCCAGCAGCTTATATCCAGGCCTCTATGGCTACACCTTC. Protein product: CASSLYPGLYGYTF.

This clonotype was found many times. The chain couples TRBV7-9 to TRBJ2-5; possibly TRBD2 for D (6 bases). Germline V gives CDR1 SEHNR, CDR2 FQNEAQ (reference sequence). V was trimmed by 8 bases and J by 5 bases, leaving 15 bases between them. The CDR3 length is 13 residues. Written as DNA, the CDR3 is TGTGCCAGCTTGAGGAATCGGGGGGAGACCCAGTACTTC. Protein product: CASLRNRGETQYF.

In its sample, this clonotype was seen many times. The V and J genes are TRBV28 and TRBJ1-2, with D unclear. CDR3 length: 12 amino acids. Germline lookup yields CDR1 MDHEN and CDR2 SYDVKM. V was clipped by 2 bases and J by 8 bases, with 9 bases between them. As DNA, the CDR3 is TGTGCCAGCAGTTTAAGTCGGGGAGGCTACACCTTC. Translating it yields CASSLSRGGYTF.

This clonotype was recorded at least ten times. The chain uses TRBV12-3 or TRBV12-4 and TRBJ2-1, with TRBD1 identical over 9 bases. The junction had 6 bases not matched to a gene; V was cut back by 5 bases and J by 4 bases. The CDR3 loop spans 15 amino acids. Written as DNA, the CDR3 is TGTGCCAGCAGTCCGGGACAGGGCCTATACAATGAGCAGTTCTTC. As protein: CASSPGQGLYNEQFF.

This clonotype was found many times. The rearrangement links TRBV5-1 to TRBJ2-3; TRBD2 aligns across 10 bases. There are 14 residues in the CDR3. CDR1 is SGHRS and CDR2 is YFSETQ in the germline V gene. With 7 bases clipped from V and 2 bases from J, the junction kept 4 bases outside the gene matches. The CDR3 loop reads CASGAGGPTDTQYF. DNA of the CDR3: TGCGCCAGCGGAGCGGGGGGGCCCACAGATACGCAGTATTTT.

This clonotype was counted ten times or more. The chain is built from TRBV4-3 and TRBJ2-7; TRBD1 is a possible D gene (8 bases). The CDR3 runs to 16 residues. Looked up from germline, CDR1 is LGHNA and CDR2 is YSLEER. The ends were cut back, 3 bases at V and 4 bases at J, with 19 bases in the middle. The CDR3 loop reads CASSQGGDRLFYEQYF. The CDR3 bases are TGCGCCAGCAGCCAGGGGGGGGACAGGCTCTTTTACGAGCAGTACTTC.

The genes are TRBV20-1 and TRBJ2-3; weak D call: TRBD2 (5 bases). The germline V and J ends were trimmed by 3 bases and 4 bases, with 8 bases remaining between them. The CDR3 consists of 12 residues. The germline CDR1 and CDR2 sequences are DFQATT and SNEGSKA (reference sequence). The DNA for the CDR3 is TGCAGTGCTAGCGGGGTTGCAGATACGCAGTATTTT. Translation: CSASGVADTQYF.

This clonotype was seen ten or more times. V and J are TRBV12-3 or TRBV12-4 and TRBJ1-2; TRBD1 is a possible D gene (5 bases). V was shortened by 3 bases and J by 7 bases, with 18 bases between the two germline ends. CDR3 length: 15 amino acids. The CDR3 loop reads CASSLGSQGYGGYTF. CDR3 nucleotides: TGTGCCAGCAGTTTGGGAAGCCAGGGTTATGGTGGCTACACCTTC.

This clonotype was detected only a few times. The CDR3 sequence is CASTKDPIGTGNTIYF. In DNA form, the CDR3 reads TGCGCCAGTACTAAGGACCCTATAGGAACTGGAAACACCATATATTTT. J is TRBJ1-3 and V is TRBV5-1, with no clear D. The CDR3 is 16 amino acids. Trimming pared 8 bases from V and 2 bases from J, leaving 20 bases between. Germline CDR1 reads SGHRS; CDR2 reads YFSETQ.

This clonotype was picked up a small number of times. This chain connects TRBV5-1 to TRBJ2-5; D is perhaps TRBD1 or TRBD2 (5 bases each). V lost 7 bases, J lost 1 base, and 14 bases lay in between. CDR3 size: 14 residues. Germline V gene lookup returns CDR1 SGHRS and CDR2 YFSETQ. Here the CDR3 reads CASFRDPAQETQYF. For the CDR3, the DNA is TGCGCCAGCTTCAGGGACCCCGCCCAAGAGACCCAGTACTTC.

This rearrangement joins TRBV12-3 or TRBV12-4 to TRBJ1-1; perhaps TRBD1 as D (5 bases). V lost 9 bases and J 1 base, leaving 15 bases between the germline ends. This CDR3 has 14 residues. The CDR3 loop reads CARSRAGPNTEAFF. The CDR3 nucleotides are TGTGCCAGAAGCCGGGCGGGGCCGAACACTGAAGCTTTCTTT.

Many counts were recorded for this clonotype. The chain has TRBV15 and TRBJ1-3; maybe TRBD1 (6 bases). V was shortened by 2 bases and J by 1 base, with 9 bases between the two germline ends. The CDR3 is 15 amino acids. Germline CDR1 LNHNV, CDR2 YYDKDF (reference sequence). The CDR3 DNA follows: TGTGCCACCAGCAGATCTACAGGGTCTGGAAACACCATATATTTT. Protein product: CATSRSTGSGNTIYF.

There are many counts of this clonotype. This sequence may be a read error, since a much larger clone differs from it by one base. The V gene is TRBV6-6, the J gene TRBJ1-3, with D maybe TRBD1 (6 bases). Germline V gene lookup returns CDR1 MNHNY and CDR2 SVGAGI (reference sequence). This CDR3 comprises 11 residues. As DNA, the CDR3 is TGTGCCAGCAGATCCCAGGGGACCGTCGGTTTT. This gives the protein CASRSQGTVGF.

The sample holds many counts of this clonotype. The J gene is TRBJ2-6, the V gene TRBV4-3; D is possibly TRBD2 (6 bases). CDR1 LGHNA and CDR2 YSLEER come from the germline V gene. The length of the CDR3 is 16 residues. Trimming took off 5 bases at V and 3 bases at J, with 14 bases between the two ends. The CDR3 protein is CASSGVAGFGANVLTF. The CDR3 DNA sequence: TGCGCCAGCAGCGGAGTCGCGGGGTTTGGGGCCAACGTCCTGACTTTC.